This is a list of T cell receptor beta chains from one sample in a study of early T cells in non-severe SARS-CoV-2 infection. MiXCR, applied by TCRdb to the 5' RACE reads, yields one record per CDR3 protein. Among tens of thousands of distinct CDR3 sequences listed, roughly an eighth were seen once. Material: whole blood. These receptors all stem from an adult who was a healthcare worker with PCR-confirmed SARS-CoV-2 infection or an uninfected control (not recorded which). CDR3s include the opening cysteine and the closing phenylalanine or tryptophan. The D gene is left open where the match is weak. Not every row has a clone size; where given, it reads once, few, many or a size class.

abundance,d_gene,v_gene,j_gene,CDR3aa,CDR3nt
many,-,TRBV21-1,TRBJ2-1,CASSTFYEQFF,TGTGCCAGCAGCACCTTTTATGAGCAGTTCTTC
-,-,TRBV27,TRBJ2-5,CASTPLARDPSTQYF,TGTGCCAGCACCCCATTAGCGCGGGACCCGTCGACCCAGTACTTC
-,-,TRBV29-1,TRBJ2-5,CSAQAVQETQYF,TGCAGCGCACAGGCTGTTCAAGAGACCCAGTACTTC
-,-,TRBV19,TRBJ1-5,CASSWDNGNQPQHF,TGTGCCAGTAGTTGGGACAACGGCAATCAGCCCCAGCATTTT
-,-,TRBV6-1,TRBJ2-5,CASSERRRRERETQYF,TGTGCCAGCAGTGAACGGCGGAGGCGTGAAAGAGAGACCCAGTACTTC
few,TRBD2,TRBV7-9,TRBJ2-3,CASSLGLADRTDTQYF,TGTGCCAGCAGCCTGGGACTAGCGGATCGCACAGATACGCAGTATTTT
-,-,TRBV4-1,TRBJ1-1,CASSQLGRRLDTEAFF,TGCGCCAGCAGCCAATTAGGCCGACGGTTGGACACTGAAGCTTTCTTT
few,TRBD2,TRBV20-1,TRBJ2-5,CSAREASGSRETQYF,TGCAGTGCTAGAGAGGCTAGCGGGAGTCGAGAGACCCAGTACTTC
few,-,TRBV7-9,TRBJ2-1,CASVYRRTDSYNEQFF,TGTGCCAGCGTGTACCGCCGGACGGACTCCTACAATGAGCAGTTCTTC
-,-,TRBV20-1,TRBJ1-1,CSARRDPGTEAFF,TGCAGTGCTAGACGGGACCCAGGCACTGAAGCTTTCTTT
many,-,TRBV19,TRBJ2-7,CASSSDRDTGYSYEQYF,TGTGCCAGTAGTAGCGACCGGGACACTGGCTACTCCTACGAGCAGTACTTC
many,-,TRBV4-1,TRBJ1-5,CASSQEAGWGQPQHF,TGCGCCAGCAGCCAAGAGGCAGGTTGGGGTCAGCCCCAGCATTTT
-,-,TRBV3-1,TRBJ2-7,CASASDLYEQYF,TGTGCCAGCGCCTCAGACCTTTACGAGCAGTACTTC
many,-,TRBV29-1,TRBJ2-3,CSVTPDTQYF,TGCAGCGTTACCCCAGATACGCAGTATTTT
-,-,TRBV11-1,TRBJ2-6,CASSLGEVSGANVLTF,TGTGCCAGCAGCTTAGGTGAGGTCTCTGGGGCCAACGTCCTGACTTTC
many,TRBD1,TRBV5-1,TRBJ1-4,CASSLERGRGPSEAELFF,TGCGCCAGCAGCTTGGAACGCGGCAGGGGGCCGAGTGAGGCTGAACTGTTTTTT
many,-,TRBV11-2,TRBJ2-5,CASSLEASRQETQYF,TGTGCCAGCAGCTTAGAGGCTAGCAGGCAAGAGACCCAGTACTTC
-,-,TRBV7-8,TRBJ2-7,CASSSDRTYEQYF,TGTGCCAGCAGCTCCGACAGGACCTACGAGCAGTACTTC
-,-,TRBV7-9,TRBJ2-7,CASSSSGDEQYF,TGTGCCAGCAGCTCCTCAGGGGACGAGCAGTACTTC
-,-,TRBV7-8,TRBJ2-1,CASSVGPDPRNEQFF,TGTGCCAGCAGCGTTGGACCGGACCCCAGGAATGAGCAGTTCTTC
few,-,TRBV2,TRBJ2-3,CASREGLRTDTQYF,TGTGCCAGCAGGGAGGGTCTCCGCACAGATACGCAGTATTTT
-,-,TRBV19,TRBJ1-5,CASSISQYSNQPQHF,TGTGCCAGTAGTATTAGTCAGTATAGCAATCAGCCCCAGCATTTT
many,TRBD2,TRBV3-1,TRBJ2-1,CASSHLAGGFYNEQFF,TGTGCCAGCAGCCATCTAGCGGGGGGCTTCTACAATGAGCAGTTCTTC
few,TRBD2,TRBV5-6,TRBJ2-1,CASSLGLAGVSNEQFF,TGTGCCAGCAGCTTGGGTTTAGCGGGAGTTAGCAATGAGCAGTTCTTC
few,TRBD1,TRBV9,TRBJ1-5,CASSSDRGNQPQHF,TGTGCCAGCAGCTCTGACAGGGGCAATCAGCCCCAGCATTTT
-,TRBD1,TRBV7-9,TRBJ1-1,CASSGQGTGRTEAFF,TGTGCCAGCAGCGGACAGGGTACCGGGCGAACTGAAGCTTTCTTT
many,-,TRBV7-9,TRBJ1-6,CASSLGTGRRSPLHF,TGTGCCAGCAGCTTGGGAACAGGGAGACGTTCACCCCTCCACTTT
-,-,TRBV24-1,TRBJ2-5,CATSDTPFNGAATETQYF,TGTGCCACCAGTGACACGCCCTTCAACGGGGCAGCGACAGAGACCCAGTACTTC
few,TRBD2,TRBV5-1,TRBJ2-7,CASSLAPLSGRANEQYF,TGCGCCAGCAGCTTGGCCCCTCTTAGCGGGAGGGCCAACGAGCAGTACTTC
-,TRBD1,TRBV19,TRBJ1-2,CASNAGGFYGYTF,TGTGCCAGTAATGCAGGGGGCTTCTATGGCTACACCTTC
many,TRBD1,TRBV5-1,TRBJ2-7,CASSPRQGGYEQYF,TGCGCCAGCAGCCCCAGACAGGGGGGGTACGAGCAGTACTTC
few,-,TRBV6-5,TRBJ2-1,CASTRGRWGEQFF,TGTGCCAGCACCCGGGGGAGGTGGGGTGAGCAGTTCTTC
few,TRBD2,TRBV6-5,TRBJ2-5,CASSPLAGVKETQYF,TGTGCCAGCAGCCCACTAGCGGGGGTTAAAGAGACCCAGTACTTC
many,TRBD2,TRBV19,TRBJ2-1,CASSMLAGLYNEQFF,TGTGCCAGTAGTATGTTAGCGGGCCTATACAATGAGCAGTTCTTC
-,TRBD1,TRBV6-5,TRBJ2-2,CASSPGQGYNTGELFF,TGTGCCAGCAGCCCGGGACAGGGCTATAACACCGGGGAGCTGTTTTTT